This T cell receptor beta chain is drawn from a study of shared clonotypes between healthy human individuals. CD45RO-negative CD8 cells positively selected for CCR7 made up the naive population, which excluded terminally differentiated effector memory CD45RA+ cells. The assay was immunoSEQ multiplex PCR, and TCRdb's table has in-frame clones only and misses some. This table holds 1.5 million to 2.5 million clones, roughly 95% found once. V shed 4 bases and J shed 2 bases, with 12 bases lying between them. The CDR3 is 14 amino acids. Germline loops: CDR1 KGHSH, CDR2 LQKENI. This clone was picked up one time.

The chain couples TRBV18 to TRBJ2-7; weak D call: TRBD2 (6 bases). The sequence derives from a man aged 18 to 29 in good health. The specimen sequenced was naive CD8+ T cells sorted from blood. The CDR3 region has the DNA TGTGCCAGCTCACAGCCGGGACTTACCTACGAGCAGTACTTC. Translating gives CASSQPGLTYEQYF.